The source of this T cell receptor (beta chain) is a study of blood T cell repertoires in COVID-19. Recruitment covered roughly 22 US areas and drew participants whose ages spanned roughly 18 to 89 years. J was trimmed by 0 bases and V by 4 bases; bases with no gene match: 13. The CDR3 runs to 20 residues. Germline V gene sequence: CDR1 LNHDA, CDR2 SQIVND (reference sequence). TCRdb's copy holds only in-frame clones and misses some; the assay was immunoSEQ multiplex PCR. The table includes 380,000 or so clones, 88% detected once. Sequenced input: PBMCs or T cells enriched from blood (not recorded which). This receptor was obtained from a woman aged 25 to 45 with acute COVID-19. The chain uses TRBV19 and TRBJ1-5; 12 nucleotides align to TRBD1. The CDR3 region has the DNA TGTGCCAGTAGTAACACCCGGGACAGGGGGCTTCGGTATAGCAATCAGCCCCAGCATTTT. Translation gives CASSNTRDRGLRYSNQPQHF. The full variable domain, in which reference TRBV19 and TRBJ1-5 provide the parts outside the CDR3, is DGGITQSPKYLFRKEGQNVTLSCEQNLNHDAMYWYRQDPGQGLRLIYYSQIVNDFQKGDIAEGYSVSREKKESFPLTVTSAQKNPTAFYLCASSNTRDRGLRYSNQPQHFGDGTRLSIL.